This TCR beta chain was captured by sequencing in a study of CD8 T cells in Susac syndrome. The T cells that were sequenced for TCR beta were CD8+ and CD4+ cells from blood. FACS was used to enrich TEMRA cells, whereas the CD8+ and CD4+ T cells were obtained by negative isolation. With random hexamers, roughly 0.45 to 1 ug RNA was reverse transcribed. The method of amplification for TCR beta CDR3 was immunoSEQ multiplex PCR, covering 54 Vbeta and 13 Jbeta. Each CDR3 protein is one row after TCRdb ran MiXCR on the immunoSEQ multiplex PCR reads. There are tens of thousands of distinct CDR3 sequences in the sample; roughly 93% occur only once, and about 0.25% lies in the top ten. Source material: CD8+ T cells from PBMCs. The origin of this receptor is a human donor in good health.

The CDR3 loop is CASSPYGGGYTF. CDR3 bases: TGTGCCAGCAGCCCCTACGGCGGGGGCTACACCTTC. This sequence joins TRBV9 and TRBJ1-2, with D uncertain. In germline, CDR1 is SGDLS, CDR2 YYNGEE. V lost 4 bases, J lost 8 bases, and 12 bases lay in between. The CDR3 totals 12 residues.